This TCR beta chain was captured in a study of immune cell composition in non-small cell lung cancer. Germline V gene lookup returns CDR1 SGHKS and CDR2 YYEKEE (reference sequence). Trimming at V came to 4 bases and at J to 9 bases, leaving 17 bases not matched to a gene. This CDR3 region has 16 residues. This clone has only a few counts. The normal lung sample lay at least 3 cm, and maximally far, from the tumour. TCRdb's table, derived via immunoSEQ multiplex PCR, lists solely in-frame clones and lacks some. In the table there are some 2,200 clones, 75% of which are singletons. V gene TRBV5-5 combines with J gene TRBJ2-7; the match to TRBD2 covers 9 bases. Sequenced: non-adjacent lung tissue. The source is a human donor with non-small cell lung cancer. The CDR3 is CASSPSAGGRGGRQYF. DNA of the CDR3: TGTGCCAGCAGCCCGTCGGCGGGAGGGCGAGGCGGGCGGCAGTACTTC.